The 4 T cell receptor beta chains below all came from one sample that was sequenced in a study of T cells after yellow fever vaccination (dated by TCRdb to between 2018 and 2020). Taken with the paper, the label for treatment or condition translates to: live attenuated yellow fever vaccine strain. Library prep was done by 5' RACE. Sequencing used an Illumina HiSeq 2500. Through fastp at Q25 and MiXCR, TCRdb rebuilt clones from the public reads, retaining in-frame beta chains. Records with the same CDR3 protein are collapsed into one entry carrying the most frequent genes and DNA. In all, the sample holds some 320,000 distinct CDR3 sequences, and roughly 8.7% of those were seen once. Approximately 18% of the sample comes from the top ten. The sample here was PBMCs, taken on the day of the first yellow fever vaccination. The source is a man younger than 35 who received the YFV17D yellow fever vaccine.

This clonotype appeared many times. The CDR3 DNA follows: TGTGCCAGCAACATCGGGGTCAATCAGCCCCAGCATTTT. It encodes CASNIGVNQPQHF. The genes are TRBV5-7 and TRBJ1-5, with D unclear. TRBV5-7 is treated as an ORF (open reading frame) with a function not yet certain. V shed 6 bases and J shed 3 bases, with 10 bases lying between them. This CDR3 spans 13 amino acids.

The V gene is TRBV30, the J gene TRBJ2-7, with D maybe TRBD2 (5 bases). The CDR3 spans 13 residues. Trimming removed 0 bases from V and 3 bases from J, with 9 bases in between. From germline, CDR1 is GTSNPN and CDR2 SVGIG (reference sequence). CDR3 DNA: TGTGCCTGGAGTGTACAAGGAGGCTACGAGCAGTACTTC. Translating it yields CAWSVQGGYEQYF.

This clonotype occurred a few times. The gene calls are TRBV12-3 or TRBV12-4 and TRBJ1-2; weak D call: TRBD1 (5 bases). V shed 3 bases and J shed 8 bases, with 10 bases lying between them. The CDR3 runs to 12 residues. The CDR3 region is CASSFAAGGYTF. The CDR3 region has the DNA TGTGCCAGCAGTTTCGCGGCAGGGGGCTACACCTTC.

This clonotype was observed many times. This chain uses TRBV7-2 with TRBJ1-5; D gene unclear. With 2 bases removed from V and 5 bases from J, the gap between germline ends came to 7 bases. CDR1 is SGHTA, CDR2 FQGNSA, per germline. The CDR3 runs to 13 residues. CDR3 amino acids: CASSLSGDQPQHF. In nucleotides, the CDR3 is TGTGCCAGCAGCTTAAGTGGCGATCAGCCCCAGCATTTT.